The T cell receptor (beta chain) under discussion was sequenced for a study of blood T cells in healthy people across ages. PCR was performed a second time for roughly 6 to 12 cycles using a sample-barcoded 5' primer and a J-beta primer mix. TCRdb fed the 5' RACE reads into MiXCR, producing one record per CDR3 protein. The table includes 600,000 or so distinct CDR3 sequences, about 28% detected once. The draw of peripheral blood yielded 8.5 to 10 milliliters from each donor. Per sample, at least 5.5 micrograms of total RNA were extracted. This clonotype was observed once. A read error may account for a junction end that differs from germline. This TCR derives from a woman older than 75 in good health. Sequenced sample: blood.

The CDR3 DNA follows: TGCGTCAGCAGCTTGGGAGTGAGACTATCGTCGACAGATACGCAGTATTTT. Amino acid sequence: CVSSLGVRLSSTDTQYF. J is TRBJ2-3 and V is TRBV5-1; D perhaps matches TRBD2 (5 bases). CDR1 SGHRS and CDR2 YFSETQ come from the germline V gene. CDR3 size: 17 residues.